This TCR beta chain was sequenced for a study of metastatic and nonmetastatic thyroid tumors. The sample holds a few counts of this clone. V shed 6 bases, J shed 4 bases, and the junction held 7 bases outside the gene matches. From germline, CDR1 is MDHEN and CDR2 SYDVKM. The CDR3 spans 14 residues. Each patient went into thyroid surgery without having received any treatment. TCRdb re-called the PCR reads with MiXCR. Of 3,300 or so clones detected, 35% appear once; the ten largest clones hold around an eighth. The chain uses TRBV28 and TRBJ2-3; 7 bases are shared with TRBD2. The sequencing sample was made of adjacent normal tissue. The receptor's source is a male donor with papillary thyroid cancer or a benign thyroid nodule (not recorded which). Some clones in this sample may be carry-over from other donors' samples. The CDR3 DNA follows: TGTGCCAGCAGATTACGACTAGCCGCAGATACGCAGTATTTT. Translated: CASRLRLAADTQYF. Using reference TRBV28 and TRBJ2-3 for the parts outside the CDR3, the full variable domain is DVKVTQSSRYLVKRTGEKVFLECVQDMDHENMFWYRQDPGLGLRLIYFSYDVKMKEKGDIPEGYSVSREKKERFSLILESASTNQTSMYLCASRLRLAADTQYFGPGTRLTVL.